The clone carrying this T cell receptor beta chain was seen once. Authors' processing steps: How many nucleated cells were present was estimated from reference gene primer amplification. The data were produced by immunoSEQ multiplex PCR, yet TCRdb's version contains in-frame clones alone and is incomplete. D and trimming come from the DNA, and the V and J calls and clone size come from that table. The table lists 93,000 or so clones, nearly 85% of them singletons, with roughly 13% in the top ten. The data originate from a study of blood T cell repertoires in COVID-19. About the study: Specimens from acute and convalescent COVID-19 originated in the United States, Italy and Spain. The cDNA or gDNA used as material had been derived from T cells, B-cell-depleted T cells, or PBMCs.

CDR1 and CDR2 (germline): MNHEY, SVGEGT. This CDR3 has 14 amino acids. Trimming shortened V by 4 bases and J by 0 bases, and 6 bases separated the two germline ends. The chain employs TRBV6-2 or TRBV6-3 and TRBJ1-4, with D possibly TRBD1 on 5 matching bases. This clonotype was obtained from a human donor in a cohort sampled during active or convalescent COVID-19. The sequencing sample was made of peripheral blood. The CDR3 protein is CASSLTATNEKLFF. CDR3 nucleotide sequence: TGTGCCAGCAGTTTGACAGCAACTAATGAAAAACTGTTTTTT.